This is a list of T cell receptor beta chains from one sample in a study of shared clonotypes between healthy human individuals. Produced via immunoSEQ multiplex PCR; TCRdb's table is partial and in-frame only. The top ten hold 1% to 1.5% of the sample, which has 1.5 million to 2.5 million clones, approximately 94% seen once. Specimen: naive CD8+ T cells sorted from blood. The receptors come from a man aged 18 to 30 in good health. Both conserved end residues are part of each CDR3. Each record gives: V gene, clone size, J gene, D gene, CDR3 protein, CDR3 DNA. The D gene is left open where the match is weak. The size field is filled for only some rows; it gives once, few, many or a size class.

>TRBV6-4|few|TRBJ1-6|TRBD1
CASRDGRGNSPLHF
TGTGCCAGCAGGGACGGCAGGGGGAATTCACCCCTCCACTTT
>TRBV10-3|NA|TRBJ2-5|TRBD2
CAISEASGAQETQYF
TGTGCCATCAGTGAGGCTAGCGGGGCACAAGAGACCCAGTACTTC
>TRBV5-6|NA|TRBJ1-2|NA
CASSYLDNYGYTF
TGTGCCAGCAGCTATCTTGATAACTATGGCTACACCTTC
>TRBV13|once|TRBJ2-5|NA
CASSPQETQYF
TGTGCCAGCAGCCCTCAAGAGACCCAGTACTTC
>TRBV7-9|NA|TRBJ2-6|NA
CASMVSGANVLTF
TGTGCCAGCATGGTTTCCGGGGCCAACGTCCTGACTTTC
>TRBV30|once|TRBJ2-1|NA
CAWSVQGSNEQFF
TGTGCCTGGAGTGTACAGGGAAGCAATGAGCAGTTCTTC
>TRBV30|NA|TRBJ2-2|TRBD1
CAWTLGDRNTGELFF
TGTGCCTGGACCTTGGGGGACAGGAACACCGGGGAGCTGTTTTTT
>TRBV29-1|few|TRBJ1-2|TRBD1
CSVERQGTGDGYTF
TGCAGCGTTGAAAGACAGGGAACGGGGGATGGCTACACCTTC
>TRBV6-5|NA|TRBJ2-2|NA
CASTSGENTGELFF
TGTGCCAGCACCTCGGGGGAGAACACCGGGGAGCTGTTTTTT
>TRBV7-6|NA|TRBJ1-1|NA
CASSSTGQNTEAFF
TGTGCCAGCAGCTCGACAGGCCAGAACACTGAAGCTTTCTTT
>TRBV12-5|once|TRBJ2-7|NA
CASGSTSVGPLYEQYF
TGTGCTAGTGGTTCCACCTCAGTCGGACCCCTCTACGAGCAGTACTTC
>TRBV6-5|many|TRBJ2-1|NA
CASSASSGEQFF
TGTGCCAGCAGTGCCTCCTCAGGGGAGCAGTTCTTC
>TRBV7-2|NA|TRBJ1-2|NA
CASSLYFDDYGYTF
TGTGCCAGCAGCTTATATTTTGACGACTATGGCTACACCTTC
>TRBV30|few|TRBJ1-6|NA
CAWSDGQNVPLHF
TGTGCCTGGAGCGACGGACAGAACGTACCCCTCCACTTT
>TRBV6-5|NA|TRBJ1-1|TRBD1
CASSPRDRMNTEAFF
TGTGCCAGCAGTCCCCGGGACAGAATGAACACTGAAGCTTTCTTT
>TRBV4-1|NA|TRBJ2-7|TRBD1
CASSQGTGGSYEQYF
TGCGCCAGCAGCCAAGGTACAGGGGGCTCCTACGAGCAGTACTTC
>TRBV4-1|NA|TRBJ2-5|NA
CASSQDRGARETQYF
TGCGCCAGCAGCCAAGATAGGGGGGCACGGGAGACCCAGTACTTC
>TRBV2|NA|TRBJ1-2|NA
CASKLAGNYGYTF
TGTGCCAGCAAGCTGGCAGGGAATTATGGCTACACCTTC
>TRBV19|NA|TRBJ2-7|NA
CASSMGQNYEQYF
TGTGCCAGTAGTATGGGGCAGAACTACGAGCAGTACTTC
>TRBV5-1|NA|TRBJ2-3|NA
CASSLAGGGTDTQYF
TGCGCCAGCAGCTTGGCGGGGGGCGGCACAGATACGCAGTATTTT
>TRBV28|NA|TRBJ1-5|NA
CASSSREVWNQPQHF
TGTGCCAGCAGCTCACGGGAGGTATGGAATCAGCCCCAGCATTTT
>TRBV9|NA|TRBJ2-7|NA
CASSVVADTVYEQYF
TGTGCCAGCAGCGTAGTGGCTGATACCGTCTACGAGCAGTACTTC
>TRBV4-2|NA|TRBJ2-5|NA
CASSQWTAEGTQYF
TGTGCCAGCAGCCAATGGACAGCGGAGGGGACCCAGTACTTC
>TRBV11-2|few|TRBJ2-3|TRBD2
CASSRTSGSTDTQYF
TGTGCCAGCAGCCGGACTAGCGGGAGCACAGATACGCAGTATTTT
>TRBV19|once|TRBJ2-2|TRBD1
CASRLTGGGTGELFF
TGTGCCAGTAGGCTGACAGGGGGCGGCACCGGGGAGCTGTTTTTT
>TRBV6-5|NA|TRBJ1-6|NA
CASSAISVYDSPLHF
TGTGCCAGCAGCGCCATTTCGGTTTATGATTCACCCCTCCACTTT
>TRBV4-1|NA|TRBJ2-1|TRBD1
CASSQVVRTGPNNEQFF
TGCGCCAGCAGCCAAGTAGTCCGGACAGGGCCCAACAATGAGCAGTTCTTC
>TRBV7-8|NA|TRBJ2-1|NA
CASSLGAVEQFF
TGTGCCAGCAGCTTAGGGGCAGTGGAGCAGTTCTTC
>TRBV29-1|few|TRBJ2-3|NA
CSVDETDTQYF
TGCAGCGTTGACGAGACAGATACGCAGTATTTT
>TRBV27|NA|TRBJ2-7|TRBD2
CASSFRPPGLDEQYF
TGTGCCAGCAGTTTTAGACCCCCCGGACTAGATGAGCAGTACTTC
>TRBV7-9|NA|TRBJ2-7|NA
CASSLPGESYEQYF
TGTGCCAGCAGCTTACCTGGGGAATCCTACGAGCAGTACTTC
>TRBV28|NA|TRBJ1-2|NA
CASSPYTPGSANYGYTF
TGTGCCAGCAGTCCGTATACACCGGGCTCAGCTAACTATGGCTACACCTTC
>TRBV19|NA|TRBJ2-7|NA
CASSATGHSYEQYF
TGTGCCAGTAGTGCTACGGGGCACTCCTACGAGCAGTACTTC
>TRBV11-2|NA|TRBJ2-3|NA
CASSLAPDTQYF
TGTGCCAGCAGCTTAGCCCCAGATACGCAGTATTTT
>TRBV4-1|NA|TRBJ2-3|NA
CASSQDSRDTQYF
TGCGCCAGCAGCCAAGATAGTAGAGATACGCAGTATTTT
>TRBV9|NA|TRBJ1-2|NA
CASSDRTGPYGYTF
TGTGCCAGCAGCGACAGGACCGGTCCTTATGGCTACACCTTC
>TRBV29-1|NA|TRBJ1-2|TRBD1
CSVGQGDGYTF
TGCAGCGTGGGACAGGGGGACGGCTACACCTTC
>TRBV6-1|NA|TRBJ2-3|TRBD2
CASSDRLAGETDTQYF
TGTGCCAGCAGTGACCGACTAGCGGGGGAAACAGATACGCAGTATTTT
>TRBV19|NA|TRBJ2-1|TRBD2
CASSFGLAGNEQFF
TGTGCCAGTAGTTTCGGACTAGCGGGCAATGAGCAGTTCTTC
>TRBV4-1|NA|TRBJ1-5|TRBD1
CASSELRQGRSNQPQHF
TGCGCCAGCAGCGAACTTAGACAGGGCCGTAGCAATCAGCCCCAGCATTTT